The sequence of this T cell receptor beta chain was determined in a study of blood T cell repertoires in COVID-19. Overall study: Italy, Spain and the United States were the sources of the convalescent and acute COVID-19 samples.

During the 2 weeks before they entered the study, exposed participants had met someone with a PCR-confirmed or clinician-diagnosed COVID-19 case. V lost 6 bases to trimming and J lost 4 bases; unmatched junction nucleotides: 13. Germline V gene data show CDR1 as MNHEY and CDR2 as SMNVEV (reference sequence). The CDR3 extends over 17 amino acids. The assay was immunoSEQ multiplex PCR, and TCRdb's table has in-frame clones only and misses some. Of 200,000 to 250,000 clones in the sample, approximately 89% were seen once. The sequenced sample was PBMCs or T cells enriched from blood (not recorded which). V usage is TRBV27 and J usage is TRBJ1-4; 8 bases align to TRBD1. This receptor was obtained from a woman aged 25 to 45 who had been exposed to COVID-19. In DNA, the CDR3 is TGTGCCAGCAGCTTAAGGACAGGGAGGAAAAGTAATGAAAAACTGTTTTTT. Residues: CASSLRTGRKSNEKLFF.